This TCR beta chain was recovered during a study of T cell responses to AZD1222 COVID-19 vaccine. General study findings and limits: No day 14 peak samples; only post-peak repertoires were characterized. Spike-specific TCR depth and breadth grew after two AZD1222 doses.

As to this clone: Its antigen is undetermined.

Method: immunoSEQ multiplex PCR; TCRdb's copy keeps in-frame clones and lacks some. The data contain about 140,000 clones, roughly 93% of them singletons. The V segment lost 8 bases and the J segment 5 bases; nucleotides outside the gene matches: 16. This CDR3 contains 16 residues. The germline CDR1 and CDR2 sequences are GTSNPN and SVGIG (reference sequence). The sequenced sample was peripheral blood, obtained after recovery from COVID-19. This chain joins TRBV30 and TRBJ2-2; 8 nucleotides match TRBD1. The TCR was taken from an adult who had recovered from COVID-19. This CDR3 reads CATRAGGRSGTGELFF. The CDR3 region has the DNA TGTGCCACCCGGGCAGGGGGCAGGTCTGGTACCGGGGAGCTGTTTTTT.